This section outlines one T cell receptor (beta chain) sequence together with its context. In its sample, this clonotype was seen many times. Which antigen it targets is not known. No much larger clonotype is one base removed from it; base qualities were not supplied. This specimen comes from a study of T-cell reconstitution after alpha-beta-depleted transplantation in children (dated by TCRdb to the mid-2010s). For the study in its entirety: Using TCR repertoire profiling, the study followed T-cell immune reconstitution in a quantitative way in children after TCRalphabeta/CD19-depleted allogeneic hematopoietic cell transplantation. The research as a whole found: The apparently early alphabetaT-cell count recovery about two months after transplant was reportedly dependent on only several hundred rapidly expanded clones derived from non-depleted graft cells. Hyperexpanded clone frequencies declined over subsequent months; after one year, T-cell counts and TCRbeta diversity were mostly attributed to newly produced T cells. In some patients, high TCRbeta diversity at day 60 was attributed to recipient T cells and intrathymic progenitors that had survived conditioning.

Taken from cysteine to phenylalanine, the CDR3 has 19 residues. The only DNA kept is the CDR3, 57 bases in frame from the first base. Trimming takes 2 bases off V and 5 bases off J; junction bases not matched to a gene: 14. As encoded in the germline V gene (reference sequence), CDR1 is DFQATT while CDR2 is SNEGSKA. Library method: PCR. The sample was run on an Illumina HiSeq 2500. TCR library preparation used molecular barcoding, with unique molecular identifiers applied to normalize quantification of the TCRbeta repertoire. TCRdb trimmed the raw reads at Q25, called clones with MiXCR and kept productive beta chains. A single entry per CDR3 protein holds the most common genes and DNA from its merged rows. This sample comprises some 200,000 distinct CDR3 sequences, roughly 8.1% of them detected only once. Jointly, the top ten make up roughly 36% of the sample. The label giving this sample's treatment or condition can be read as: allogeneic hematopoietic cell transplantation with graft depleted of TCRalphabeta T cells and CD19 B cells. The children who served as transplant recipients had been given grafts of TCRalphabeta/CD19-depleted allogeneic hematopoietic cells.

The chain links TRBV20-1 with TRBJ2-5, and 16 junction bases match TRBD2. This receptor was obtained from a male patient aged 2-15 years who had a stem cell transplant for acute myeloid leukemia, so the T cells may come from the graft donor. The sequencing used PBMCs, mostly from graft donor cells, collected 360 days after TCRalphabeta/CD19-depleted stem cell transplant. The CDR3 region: CSARRTVPGLAGGQETQYF. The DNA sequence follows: TGCAGTGCTAGAAGGACAGTCCCGGGACTAGCGGGGGGGCAGGAGACCCAGTACTTC.